The next 17 T cell receptor beta chains were all read from a single sample in a study of shared clonotypes between healthy human individuals. Method: immunoSEQ multiplex PCR; TCRdb's copy keeps in-frame clones and lacks some. Here the sample spans 730,000 or so clones, more than 70% being singletons. The sequenced material came from memory CD4+ T cells sorted from blood. Indicated subset: CD45RA-negative fraction. Receptors originate from a woman aged 30 to 39 in good health.

To note about this clone: The same CDR3 also results from other DNA sequences found in this sample. The chain couples TRBV2 to TRBJ1-5; 7 nucleotides match TRBD1. The J segment lost 3 bases and the V segment lost 1 base, leaving 3 bases of the junction unmatched. This CDR3 has 15 residues. Per germline, CDR1 SNHLY and CDR2 FYNNEI. CDR3 protein: CASSEGQGINQPQHF. CDR3 DNA: TGTGCCAGCAGTGAAGGACAGGGCATCAATCAGCCCCAGCATTTT.

Only one count was recorded for this clone. This chain joins TRBV18 and TRBJ1-4; 7 bases map to TRBD1. CDR3 size: 14 residues. Germline V CDR1 and CDR2: KGHSH, LQKENI. V shed 5 bases, J shed 11 bases, and the junction held 11 bases outside the gene matches. CDR3 nucleotides: TGTGCCAGCTCATCAGGGACAGTCCGGTCGAAACTGTTTTTT. Protein sequence: CASSSGTVRSKLFF.

On this clone itself: A far larger clone is one nucleotide away, so this likely arose from a read error. The chain has TRBV7-4 and TRBJ1-1; D is unclear. The CDR3 extends over 13 amino acids. Trimming removed 5 bases at V and 0 bases at J, with 7 bases between. Germline assignment: CDR1 SGHVT and CDR2 SQSDAQ. CDR3: CASSAYLNTEAFF. In DNA, the CDR3 is TGTGCCAGCAGCGCGTACTTGAACACTGAAGCTTTCTTT.

As for this clone: The same CDR3 also results from other DNA sequences found in this sample. The chain combines TRBV4-1 with TRBJ1-4; 9 nucleotides agree with TRBD1. The V segment lost 4 bases and the J segment 7 bases; nucleotides outside the gene matches: 10. The CDR3 is 16 residues long. The germline V gene encodes CDR1 MGHRA and CDR2 YSYEKL. The CDR3 loop is CASSPRPGQGSEKLFF. The CDR3, as DNA: TGCGCCAGCAGCCCGAGGCCGGGACAGGGAAGTGAAAAACTGTTTTTT.

The chain combines TRBV21-1 with TRBJ2-5; TRBD1 is the table's D call and was not checked against the DNA. TRBV21-1 is a pseudogene. This CDR3 is 19 amino acids long. The CDR3 protein is CASSKGGDRGEMVGETQYF. Here the CDR3 DNA reads TGTGCCAGCAGCAAGGGAGGGGACAGGGGAGAAATGGTCGGAGAGACCCAGTACTTC.

The rearrangement links TRBV21-1 to TRBJ2-7; the table's D call, TRBD2, was not checked against the DNA. TRBV21-1 is marked as a pseudogene. The CDR3 contains 18 residues. CDR3 protein: CASSNDVWVSGRVGRQYF. The CDR3 DNA follows: TGTGCCAGCAGCAATGATGTTTGGGTTAGCGGGAGGGTCGGGAGGCAGTACTTC.

The count of this clone is one. The chain employs TRBV7-3 and TRBJ2-2, with a weak D call TRBD2 (6 bases). Deletions cut 5 bases from V and 0 bases from J, with 16 bases between. Germline V lookup: CDR1 SGHTA, CDR2 FQGTGA. The CDR3 sequence is 17 residues long. The CDR3 sequence: CASSTGTAATNTGELFF. Written as DNA, the CDR3 is TGTGCCAGCAGCACCGGGACTGCGGCGACGAACACCGGGGAGCTGTTTTTT.

The chain joins TRBV19 to TRBJ2-5, with D unclear. The tail of the sequence fits TRBJ2-7 better, so the J call may be wrong. Per germline, CDR1 LNHDA and CDR2 SQIVND (reference sequence). The CDR3 loop spans 11 amino acids. CDR3 nucleotides: TGTGCCAGTAGTTGGAATTACGAGCAGTACTTC. Translating it yields CASSWNYEQYF.

This chain links TRBV4-2 with TRBJ1-3; 7 bases are shared with TRBD1. The CDR3 contains 19 residues. V lost 4 bases, J lost 4 bases, and 19 bases stayed unmatched. Germline values: CDR1 LGHNA, CDR2 YNFKEQ. CDR3 DNA sequence: TGTGCCAGCAGCCTCACAAGCTTAGGGGGCCAAGGAGGAGGAAACACCATATATTTT. Translating it yields CASSLTSLGGQGGGNTIYF.

The chain combines TRBV28 with TRBJ2-7, with 8 bases that match TRBD2. V dropped 6 bases and J dropped 5; count of bases not matched to a gene: 12. Germline values: CDR1 MDHEN, CDR2 SYDVKM. The CDR3 loop spans 15 amino acids. The CDR3 nucleotides are TGTGCCAGCAGCCCCCCGGGACTAGTTTTGCACGAGCAGTACTTC. This codes for CASSPPGLVLHEQYF.

The V gene is TRBV5-1, the J gene TRBJ2-1; no firm D call. Per the germline V gene, CDR1 is SGHRS and CDR2 is YFSETQ. V was trimmed by 3 bases and J by 7 bases, leaving 8 bases between them. This CDR3 comprises 12 residues. This CDR3 reads CASSSKENEQFF. CDR3 bases: TGCGCCAGCAGCTCTAAGGAGAATGAGCAGTTCTTC.

V is TRBV7-9 and J is TRBJ1-2; TRBD1 agrees at 7 bases. After removal of 6 bases from V and 7 bases from J, the junction contained 14 bases not matched to a gene. This CDR3 is built from 15 residues. Germline V gene sequence: CDR1 SEHNR, CDR2 FQNEAQ (reference sequence). CDR3 in DNA: TGTGCCAGCAGTTACGCCGCGGGACAGCGTCTTGGCTACACCTTC. Amino acids: CASSYAAGQRLGYTF.

The chain employs TRBV5-1 and TRBJ2-3, with 7 bases that match TRBD2. There are 17 residues in the CDR3. Germline CDR1 reads SGHRS; CDR2 reads YFSETQ. The V gene end was trimmed by 4 bases and the J gene end by 2 bases; junction bases not matched to a gene: 13. CDR3 protein: CASSASGDSGSTDTQYF. In DNA form, the CDR3 reads TGCGCCAGCAGCGCCTCGGGGGATAGCGGGTCCACAGATACGCAGTATTTT.

The chain employs TRBV7-9 and TRBJ2-1; 10 bases agree with TRBD2. Losses at the gene ends were 1 base for V and 9 bases for J; bases not matched to a gene: 15. Germline V CDR1 and CDR2: SEHNR, FQNEAQ (reference sequence). This CDR3 region has 18 residues. CDR3 protein: CASSLGGGTSGRAAEQFF. The CDR3 nucleotides are TGTGCCAGCAGCTTAGGCGGAGGGACCAGCGGGAGGGCCGCTGAGCAGTTCTTC. Based on the CDR3 plus reference TRBV7-9 and TRBJ2-1, the full variable domain is DTGVSQNPRHKITKRGQNVTFRCDPISEHNRLYWYRQTLGQGPEFLTYFQNEAQLEKSRLLSDRFSAERPKGSFSTLEIQRTEQGDSAMYLCASSLGGGTSGRAAEQFFGPGTRLTVL.

The chain has TRBV5-1 and TRBJ1-4; D gene ambiguous. Germline CDR1 and CDR2: SGHRS and YFSETQ. Trimming shortened V by 4 bases and J by 5 bases, and 12 bases separated the two germline ends. CDR3 size: 14 residues. CDR3 nucleotides: TGCGCCAGCAGCACGCTACCTTCGAATGAAAAACTGTTTTTT. It yields the protein CASSTLPSNEKLFF.

The sample holds a few counts of this clone. The chain joins TRBV28 to TRBJ2-7; TRBD2 aligns across 8 bases. CDR1 is MDHEN, CDR2 SYDVKM, per germline. V dropped 4 bases and J dropped 5; count of bases not matched to a gene: 1. The CDR3 covers 12 residues. The CDR3 DNA reads as TGTGCCAGCAGTTCGGGAGGGAACGAGCAGTACTTC. It translates to CASSSGGNEQYF.

The chain recombines TRBV6-5 with TRBJ1-2, with TRBD1 matching 10 bases. Germline CDR1 reads MNHEY; CDR2 reads SVGAGI. CDR3 length: 15 residues. The V and J ends lost 0 bases and 6 bases, in that order; junction bases with no gene match: 4. The CDR3 DNA is TGTGCCAGCAGTTACTCGAGGACAGGGGGAAATGGCTACACCTTC. It yields the protein CASSYSRTGGNGYTF.